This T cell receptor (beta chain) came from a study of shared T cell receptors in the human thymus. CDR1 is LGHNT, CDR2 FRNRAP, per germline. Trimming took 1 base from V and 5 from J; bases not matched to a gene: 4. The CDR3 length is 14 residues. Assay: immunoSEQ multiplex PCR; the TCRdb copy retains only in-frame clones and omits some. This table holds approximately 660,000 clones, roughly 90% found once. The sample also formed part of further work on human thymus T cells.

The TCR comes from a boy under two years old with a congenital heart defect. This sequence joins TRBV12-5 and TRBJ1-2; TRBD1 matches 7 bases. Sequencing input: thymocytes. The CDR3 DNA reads TGTGCTAGTGGTTTGGGACAGGGTATATATGGCTACACCTTC. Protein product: CASGLGQGIYGYTF.